This is a list of T cell receptor beta chains from one sample in a study of T cells in Graves' hyperthyroidism and ophthalmopathy. MiXCR was run by TCRdb on the multiplex PCR reads, yielding one entry per CDR3 protein. The table lists 540,000 or so distinct CDR3 sequences, 15% to 19% of them singletons. Sequenced: blood. These TCRs come from a woman aged 25 to 39 with Graves' hyperthyroidism. Both conserved end residues are part of each CDR3. Fields, in order: J gene, clone size, CDR3 length, V gene, D gene, CDR3 DNA, CDR3 protein. The D gene is left open where the match is weak. Not every row has a clone size; where given, it reads once, few, many or a size class.

j_gene: TRBJ2-7
abundance: many
len: 17
v_gene: TRBV20-1
d_gene: -
CDR3nt: TGCAGTGCTAGAGGTCCCACGGGACGCCGAGGATCGAACGAGCAGTACTTC
CDR3aa: CSARGPTGRRGSNEQYF

j_gene: TRBJ2-3
abundance: many
len: 12
v_gene: TRBV20-1
d_gene: -
CDR3nt: TGCAGTGCCAACCCATTTGGGAATACGCAGTATTTT
CDR3aa: CSANPFGNTQYF

j_gene: TRBJ2-2
abundance: few
len: 16
v_gene: TRBV4-3
d_gene: -
CDR3nt: TGCGCCAGCAGCCAAGATGGGGCCTATAACACCGGGGAGCTGTTTTTT
CDR3aa: CASSQDGAYNTGELFF

j_gene: TRBJ2-2
abundance: -
len: 16
v_gene: TRBV12-3/TRBV12-4
d_gene: -
CDR3nt: TGTGCCAGCAGAGCTCAGGGTTTTGGTCGGGCCGGGGAGCTGTTTTTT
CDR3aa: CASRAQGFGRAGELFF

j_gene: TRBJ1-2
abundance: many
len: 15
v_gene: TRBV5-1
d_gene: TRBD1
CDR3nt: TGCGCCAGCAGCCCTACAGGGGGCGTCGGATATGGCTACACCTTC
CDR3aa: CASSPTGGVGYGYTF

j_gene: TRBJ2-2
abundance: -
len: 14
v_gene: TRBV19
d_gene: -
CDR3nt: TGTGCCAGTAGTATTTACAGGGACACCGGGGAGCTGTTTTTT
CDR3aa: CASSIYRDTGELFF

j_gene: TRBJ1-5
abundance: few
len: 15
v_gene: TRBV4-3
d_gene: -
CDR3nt: TGCGCCAGCAGCCAAGATGCCGGTTGGGATCAGCCCCAGCATTTT
CDR3aa: CASSQDAGWDQPQHF

j_gene: TRBJ2-2
abundance: many
len: 14
v_gene: TRBV29-1
d_gene: -
CDR3nt: TGCAGCGTTGAGGGACGTCCTAACACCGGGGAGCTGTTTTTT
CDR3aa: CSVEGRPNTGELFF

j_gene: TRBJ1-5
abundance: few
len: 17
v_gene: TRBV9
d_gene: -
CDR3nt: TGTGCCAGCAGCGTAGTCACCGGGACCGAGGATACGAGGCGCCAGCATTTT
CDR3aa: CASSVVTGTEDTRRQHF

j_gene: TRBJ2-7
abundance: -
len: 13
v_gene: TRBV19
d_gene: TRBD2
CDR3nt: TGTGCCACCCTTAGCGGGAGTCTGGGCGAGCAGTACTTC
CDR3aa: CATLSGSLGEQYF

j_gene: TRBJ1-1
abundance: -
len: 16
v_gene: TRBV28
d_gene: -
CDR3nt: TGTGCCAGCAGTTTAGGCGTGGCCCAGACGAACACTGAAGCTTTCTTT
CDR3aa: CASSLGVAQTNTEAFF

j_gene: TRBJ1-5
abundance: few
len: 15
v_gene: TRBV30
d_gene: -
CDR3nt: TGTGCCTGGAGTGTACTACAGGGCACAAATCAGCCCCAGCATTTT
CDR3aa: CAWSVLQGTNQPQHF

j_gene: TRBJ2-7
abundance: many
len: 14
v_gene: TRBV2
d_gene: TRBD2
CDR3nt: TGTGCCGGCTCTCTTGGGACTAGCGTCTCGGGGCAGTACTTC
CDR3aa: CAGSLGTSVSGQYF

j_gene: TRBJ2-7
abundance: few
len: 15
v_gene: TRBV4-1
d_gene: TRBD2
CDR3nt: TGCGCCAGCGGCCAGTTAGCGGGGGGCTCCTACGAGCAGTACTTC
CDR3aa: CASGQLAGGSYEQYF

j_gene: TRBJ2-3
abundance: many
len: 16
v_gene: TRBV7-9
d_gene: TRBD2
CDR3nt: TGTGCCAGCAGATCCGGACTAGCTCCTAGCACAGATACGCAGTATTTT
CDR3aa: CASRSGLAPSTDTQYF

j_gene: TRBJ1-1
abundance: many
len: 14
v_gene: TRBV4-1
d_gene: TRBD1
CDR3nt: TGCGCCAGCAGCCAAGGTCAAGGGGGCCCTGAAGCTTTCTTT
CDR3aa: CASSQGQGGPEAFF

j_gene: TRBJ2-1
abundance: few
len: 19
v_gene: TRBV6-1
d_gene: -
CDR3nt: TGTGCCAGCAGCGAGCCGAACGTGATCTTACGCGGGATTAACAATGAGCAGTTCTTC
CDR3aa: CASSEPNVILRGINNEQFF

j_gene: TRBJ1-2
abundance: many
len: 14
v_gene: TRBV12-3/TRBV12-4
d_gene: TRBD1
CDR3nt: TGTGCCAGCAGGATTACTCAGGGGGCCGGGCACTACACCTTC
CDR3aa: CASRITQGAGHYTF

j_gene: TRBJ2-7
abundance: few
len: 13
v_gene: TRBV27
d_gene: TRBD2
CDR3nt: TGTGCCAGCAGTTTTGGTACTAGCGCCGAGCAGTACTTC
CDR3aa: CASSFGTSAEQYF

j_gene: TRBJ1-2
abundance: few
len: 15
v_gene: TRBV7-6
d_gene: -
CDR3nt: TGTGCCAGCAGCCCAGGACGATCGCAGTTGTCTGGCTACACCTTC
CDR3aa: CASSPGRSQLSGYTF

j_gene: TRBJ1-1
abundance: many
len: 14
v_gene: TRBV12-3/TRBV12-4
d_gene: -
CDR3nt: TGTGCCAGCAGCATCACGGGAGTGAACACTGAAGCTTTCTTT
CDR3aa: CASSITGVNTEAFF